A selection of T cell receptor beta chains follows, all from one sample in a study of immune evolution from preneoplasia to lung adenocarcinoma. Method: immunoSEQ multiplex PCR; TCRdb's copy keeps in-frame clones and lacks some. This table holds a few thousand clones, 65% to 80% found once. The material sequenced was FFPE adjacent normal lung tissue. The receptors were sampled from a person aged 60 to 85 with lung adenocarcinoma. CDR3s include the opening cysteine and the closing phenylalanine or tryptophan. The order of the fields is J gene, D gene, V gene, clone size, CDR3 protein, CDR3 DNA. The D gene is left open where the match is weak. Only part of the rows carry a size: once, few, many, or a class if the clone is expanded.

TRBJ1-2 | - | TRBV7-8 | - | CASSQGRGRNYGYTF | TGTGCCAGCAGCCAAGGACGGGGAAGAAACTATGGCTACACCTTC
TRBJ1-1 | TRBD1 | TRBV9 | few | CASSEQGAGTEAFF | TGTGCCAGCAGCGAACAGGGGGCGGGCACTGAAGCTTTCTTT
TRBJ2-7 | - | TRBV30 | few | CAWRRFGLDEQYF | TGTGCCTGGAGGAGATTCGGATTGGACGAGCAGTACTTC
TRBJ2-1 | TRBD2 | TRBV29-1 | - | CSARPGLAGGGAYNEQFF | TGCAGCGCCCGACCGGGACTAGCGGGAGGGGGGGCTTACAATGAGCAGTTCTTC
TRBJ2-1 | TRBD2 | TRBV6-4 | few | CASSDSGTSGGDEQFF | TGTGCCAGCAGTGACTCTGGGACTAGCGGGGGGGATGAGCAGTTCTTC
TRBJ2-7 | - | TRBV6-1 | - | CASSPGPGLVEQYF | TGTGCCAGCAGTCCGGGTCCAGGACTCGTGGAGCAGTACTTC
TRBJ1-5 | TRBD1 | TRBV7-2 | - | CASSRGFGTGGYSNQPQHF | TGTGCCAGCAGCAGGGGGTTCGGGACAGGGGGCTATAGCAATCAGCCCCAGCATTTT
TRBJ1-1 | - | TRBV28 | - | CASSLDVYTEAFF | TGTGCCAGCAGCCTCGACGTCTATACTGAAGCTTTCTTT
TRBJ1-4 | - | TRBV28 | - | CASRIQSANEKLFF | TGTGCCAGCAGGATCCAGAGCGCTAATGAAAAACTGTTTTTT
TRBJ2-7 | TRBD2 | TRBV27 | - | CASRPEGLALYEQYF | TGTGCCAGCAGGCCCGAGGGACTAGCTCTCTACGAGCAGTACTTC
TRBJ2-2 | - | TRBV19 | - | CASSIRGPGSNTGELFF | TGTGCCAGTAGTATACGGGGCCCGGGGTCGAACACCGGGGAGCTGTTTTTT
TRBJ2-4 | TRBD2 | TRBV4-2 | - | CASSLMDGSGGQNIQYF | TGTGCCAGCAGCCTCATGGATGGTAGCGGGGGACAAAACATTCAGTACTTC
TRBJ2-1 | TRBD1 | TRBV15 | once | CATSSWAGGAGNEQFF | TGTGCCACCAGCAGTTGGGCAGGGGGCGCAGGCAATGAGCAGTTCTTC
TRBJ1-1 | - | TRBV30 | once | CAWRAGVNTEAFF | TGTGCCTGGAGGGCAGGTGTGAACACTGAAGCTTTCTTT
TRBJ2-7 | TRBD2 | TRBV9 | once | CASSVGAGGKEQYF | TGTGCCAGCAGCGTAGGCGCGGGAGGTAAAGAGCAGTACTTC
TRBJ2-1 | TRBD2 | TRBV5-1 | - | CASSLAGTGLGYNEQFF | TGCGCCAGCAGCTTGGCGGGTACGGGACTAGGCTACAATGAGCAGTTCTTC
TRBJ1-5 | - | TRBV29-1 | - | CSVGEGNQPQHF | TGCAGCGTTGGTGAGGGTAATCAGCCCCAGCATTTT
TRBJ2-7 | - | TRBV18 | - | CASSPRTVRVVYEQYF | TGTGCCAGCTCACCCCGGACAGTTAGGGTGGTCTACGAGCAGTACTTC
TRBJ1-3 | - | TRBV7-8 | - | CASSFLNSGNTIYF | TGTGCCAGCAGCTTTTTAAACTCTGGAAACACCATATATTTT
TRBJ1-1 | - | TRBV7-6 | - | CASIPQASNTEAFF | TGTGCCAGCATCCCCCAGGCCTCGAACACTGAAGCTTTCTTT
TRBJ2-2 | TRBD1 | TRBV30 | few | CARTGGAYTGELFF | TGTGCCCGAACAGGGGGCGCTTACACCGGGGAGCTGTTTTTT
TRBJ2-5 | TRBD2 | TRBV9 | - | CASSVSRTSGGQETQYF | TGTGCCAGCAGCGTATCCAGGACTAGCGGGGGTCAAGAGACCCAGTACTTC
TRBJ1-1 | - | TRBV29-1 | - | CSVMTGLNTEAFF | TGCAGCGTGATGACAGGCCTGAACACTGAAGCTTTCTTT
TRBJ1-5 | TRBD1 | TRBV2 | large | CASTGQGGDQPQHF | TGTGCCAGCACAGGACAGGGAGGGGATCAGCCCCAGCATTTT
TRBJ1-5 | TRBD1 | TRBV6-4 | - | CASSVDRVYQPQHF | TGTGCCAGCAGTGTAGACAGGGTTTATCAGCCCCAGCATTTT
TRBJ2-7 | TRBD2 | TRBV2 | - | CASKTSGSTYEQYF | TGTGCCAGCAAAACTAGCGGGAGTACCTACGAGCAGTACTTC
TRBJ1-3 | - | TRBV5-6 | - | CASSPQRGNTIYF | TGTGCCAGCAGCCCCCAACGGGGAAACACCATATATTTT
TRBJ2-3 | - | TRBV9 | - | CASSVAVGSTDTQYF | TGTGCCAGCAGCGTCGCAGTGGGAAGTACAGATACGCAGTATTTT
TRBJ2-1 | TRBD2 | TRBV29-1 | once | CSGRAGGYNEQFF | TGCAGCGGCCGAGCGGGAGGGTACAATGAGCAGTTCTTC
TRBJ1-2 | - | TRBV27 | - | CASSSRSNGYTF | TGTGCCAGCAGTTCCAGGTCTAATGGCTACACCTTC
TRBJ2-7 | TRBD1 | TRBV7-2 | - | CASSRDRGRNEQYF | TGTGCCAGCAGCCGGGACAGGGGGCGGAACGAGCAGTACTTC
TRBJ2-7 | - | TRBV4-1 | - | CASSQGGHYEQYF | TGCGCCAGCAGCCAAGGAGGACACTACGAGCAGTACTTC
TRBJ2-4 | TRBD2 | TRBV2 | - | CASNPGGEGIQYF | TGTGCCAGCAACCCCGGGGGGGAAGGCATTCAGTACTTC
TRBJ2-5 | - | TRBV11-3 | few | CASSLEPRQWGETQYF | TGTGCCAGCAGCTTAGAACCTCGGCAGTGGGGGGAGACCCAGTACTTC
TRBJ1-1 | TRBD1 | TRBV11-3 | few | CASRGQGGTEAFF | TGTGCCAGCAGGGGACAGGGGGGCACTGAAGCTTTCTTT
TRBJ2-1 | TRBD1 | TRBV4-3 | - | CASSQDPDRGPYNEQFF | TGCGCCAGCAGCCAAGACCCCGACAGGGGGCCCTACAATGAGCAGTTCTTC
TRBJ1-1 | - | TRBV5-4 | - | CASSRAGLNTEAFF | TGTGCCAGCAGCCGCGCTGGACTGAACACTGAAGCTTTCTTT
TRBJ2-5 | - | TRBV28 | - | CASSSLAGGETQYF | TGTGCCAGCAGTTCCCTTGCTGGAGGGGAGACCCAGTACTTC
TRBJ2-3 | - | TRBV6-5 | - | CASMNQGSTDTQYF | TGTGCCAGCATGAACCAGGGGAGCACAGATACGCAGTATTTT
TRBJ2-5 | - | TRBV7-7 | - | CASSFQPSMETQYF | TGTGCTAGCAGCTTCCAGCCTAGCATGGAGACCCAGTACTTC
TRBJ2-1 | TRBD2 | TRBV6-1 | - | CASSEPSGRFLVEQFF | TGTGCCAGCAGTGAACCTAGCGGGAGGTTCCTCGTTGAGCAGTTCTTC
TRBJ2-4 | - | TRBV28 | few | CASSLWGIAKNIQYF | TGTGCCAGCAGTTTATGGGGCATAGCCAAAAACATTCAGTACTTC
TRBJ1-1 | - | TRBV4-2 | - | CASSQGLEGFNTEAFF | TGTGCCAGCAGCCAAGGTTTGGAGGGGTTTAACACTGAAGCTTTCTTT
TRBJ1-2 | - | TRBV5-4 | - | CASSLDVYGYTF | TGTGCCAGCAGCTTGGATGTCTATGGCTACACCTTC
TRBJ2-1 | - | TRBV11-2 | - | CASSLIGRNEQFF | TGTGCCAGCAGCTTGATCGGGAGAAATGAGCAGTTCTTC
TRBJ2-2 | TRBD1 | TRBV4-1 | - | CASSPRTGRPGELFF | TGCGCCAGCAGCCCAAGGACAGGGCGCCCCGGGGAGCTGTTTTTT